The 2 T cell receptor beta chains reported below all come from one sample, sequenced in a study of blood T cell repertoires in COVID-19. Libraries were prepared by immunoSEQ multiplex PCR; TCRdb keeps only in-frame clonotypes and omits some of them. The sample includes over 200,000 clones, 85% to 90% of them seen just once. Sequenced: PBMCs or T cells enriched from blood (not recorded which). These TCRs come from a woman between 50 and 59 years old in a cohort exposed to, infected with or recovered from COVID-19 (not recorded which).

The table lists this clone with a few counts. The CDR3 reads CATSDPGGGKSGELFF. The CDR3 DNA reads TGTGCCACCAGTGACCCCGGGGGAGGAAAGAGCGGGGAGCTGTTTTTT. This rearrangement joins TRBV24-1 to TRBJ2-2; D is perhaps TRBD2 (6 bases). Trimming left V 4 bases short and J 7 bases short, with 18 bases between. The CDR3 extends over 16 amino acids. Germline CDR1 and CDR2: KGHDR and SFDVKD.

The chain recombines TRBV5-1 with TRBJ1-2, with a possible D match to TRBD1 (6 bases). The germline gives CDR1 SGHRS, CDR2 YFSETQ. V lost 0 bases and J 4 bases, leaving 19 bases between the germline ends. This CDR3 is built from 17 residues. The CDR3 is CASSLAISSGAGYGYTF. For the CDR3, the DNA is TGCGCCAGCAGCTTGGCCATATCCTCAGGGGCAGGCTATGGCTACACCTTC.